This TCR beta chain was sequenced in a study of identical twins. This CDR3 region has 13 residues. Germline assignment: CDR1 ENHRY and CDR2 SYGVKD. V was cut by 3 bases and J by 4 bases, with 7 bases left in between. TCRdb independently ran MiXCR on the 5' RACE reads; one entry per CDR3 protein. Among over 600,000 distinct CDR3 sequences listed, 21% were seen once. Many counts were recorded for this clonotype. These data were also reused for a study on T cells expressing NK-cell markers. According to that study: The share of CD8+ T cells held by dominant NKG2C+ clonotypes was about 1.0-7.5% in several donors. It remained uncertain whether the expanded NKG2C+ T cell clones were specific for HCMV antigens.

This rearrangement joins TRBV10-3 to TRBJ2-1, with D uncertain. The receptor was isolated from a young woman in good health. Material: PBMCs. Written as DNA, the CDR3 is TGTGCCATCAGTGAAGGAAGGTACAATGAGCAGTTCTTC. This codes for CAISEGRYNEQFF.